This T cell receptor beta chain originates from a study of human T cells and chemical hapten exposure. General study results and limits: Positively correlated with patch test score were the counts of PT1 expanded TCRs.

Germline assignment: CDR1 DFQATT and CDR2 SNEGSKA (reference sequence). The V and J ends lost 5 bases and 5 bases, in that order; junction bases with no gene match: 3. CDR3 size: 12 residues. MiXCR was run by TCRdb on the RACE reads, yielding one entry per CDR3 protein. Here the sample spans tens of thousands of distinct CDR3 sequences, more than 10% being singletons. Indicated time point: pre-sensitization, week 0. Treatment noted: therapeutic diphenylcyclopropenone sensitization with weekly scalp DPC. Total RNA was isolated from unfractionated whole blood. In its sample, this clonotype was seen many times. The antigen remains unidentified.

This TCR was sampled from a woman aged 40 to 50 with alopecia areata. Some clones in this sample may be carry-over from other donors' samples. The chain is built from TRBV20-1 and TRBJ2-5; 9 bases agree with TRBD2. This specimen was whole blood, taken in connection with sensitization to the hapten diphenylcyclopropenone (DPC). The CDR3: CSAHTSGETQYF. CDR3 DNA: TGCAGTGCTCATACTAGCGGGGAGACCCAGTACTTC.